The 20 T cell receptor beta chains listed next were all sequenced from one sample in a study of blood T cells in healthy people across ages. Combining a sample-barcoded 5' primer with a J-beta primer mix, a second PCR ran for roughly 6 to 12 cycles. TCRdb recomputed calls from the 5' RACE reads with MiXCR, one row per CDR3 protein. The table has 1.5 million or so distinct CDR3 sequences, around two fifths seen once. Sample: blood. The receptor set was obtained from a woman between 18 and 29 years old in good health.

This chain connects TRBV7-9 to TRBJ1-2; tentatively, D is TRBD1 (5 bases). CDR3 size: 14 residues. CDR1 is SEHNR and CDR2 is FQNEAQ in the germline V gene (reference sequence). Trimming removed 5 bases at V and 1 base at J, with 11 bases between. The DNA of the CDR3 is TGTGCCAGCAGCCAAATGGGACTTAACTATGGCTACACCTTC. As protein: CASSQMGLNYGYTF.

This clonotype was counted only a few times. The CDR3 DNA reads TGTGCCAGCAGTTACCCCGGGACAGTCAATTCACCCCTCCACTTT. Translating it yields CASSYPGTVNSPLHF. The chain links TRBV6-2 or TRBV6-3 to TRBJ1-6; 7 bases agree with TRBD1. CDR3 size: 15 residues. With V trimmed by 2 bases and J by 7 bases, 5 bases remained unmatched. From germline, CDR1 is MNHEY and CDR2 SVGEGT.

The chain employs TRBV6-1 and TRBJ2-5, with TRBD1 matching over 10 bases. Per the germline V gene, CDR1 is MNHNS and CDR2 is SASEGT. This CDR3 spans 16 amino acids. J was trimmed by 4 bases and V by 4 bases; bases with no gene match: 9. CDR3 region: CASSAGAGQGLETQYF. Here the CDR3 DNA reads TGTGCCAGCAGTGCCGGAGCGGGACAGGGGTTAGAGACCCAGTACTTC.

This clonotype showed up many times. V usage is TRBV12-3 or TRBV12-4 and J usage is TRBJ2-7, with TRBD2 matching 11 bases. The V segment lost 5 bases and the J segment 6 bases; nucleotides outside the gene matches: 3. The CDR3 loop spans 13 amino acids. The CDR3 loop reads CASSGTSGSEQYF. In DNA form, the CDR3 reads TGTGCCAGCAGTGGGACTAGCGGAAGCGAGCAGTACTTC.

The chain combines TRBV14 with TRBJ2-1; 9 bases are a match to TRBD1. J lost 6 bases, V lost 2 bases, and 8 bases had no gene match. This CDR3 comprises 16 residues. The germline CDR1 and CDR2 sequences are SGHDN and FVKESK. CDR3 in DNA: TGTGCCAGCAGCCAACCCGGGACAGGGTGGGGCAATGAGCAGTTCTTC. Translation gives CASSQPGTGWGNEQFF.

This clonotype has only a few counts. The chain combines TRBV6-6 with TRBJ2-5; D might be TRBD1 or TRBD2, each matching 5 bases. Trimming stripped 6 bases from V and 2 bases from J, with 10 bases between. The CDR3 runs 13 residues. The germline V gene encodes CDR1 MNHNY and CDR2 SVGAGI (reference sequence). The CDR3 region is CASRGPLQETQYF. CDR3 sequence (DNA): TGTGCCAGCAGGGGACCGCTACAAGAGACCCAGTACTTC.

This clonotype came up a few times. This chain joins TRBV2 and TRBJ2-3, with 8 positions matching TRBD2. Germline loops: CDR1 SNHLY, CDR2 FYNNEI. The CDR3 has 12 amino acids. The V segment lost 10 bases and the J segment 5 bases; nucleotides outside the gene matches: 5. The CDR3 coding sequence is TGTGCCACCAAGCTAGCGGGAGATACGCAGTATTTT. Protein product: CATKLAGDTQYF.

The V call is TRBV5-1, the J call TRBJ2-3, with D possibly called TRBD1 or TRBD2 (5 bases each). In germline, CDR1 is SGHRS, CDR2 YFSETQ. The CDR3 sequence is 17 residues long. The V end was cut by 0 bases, the J end by 0 bases, with 14 bases between. CDR3 in amino acids: CASSLVVWGPSTDTQYF. As DNA, the CDR3 is TGCGCCAGCAGCTTGGTTGTGTGGGGACCCAGCACAGATACGCAGTATTTT. Variable domain in full (rest from reference TRBV5-1 and TRBJ2-3): KAGVTQTPRYLIKTRGQQVTLSCSPISGHRSVSWYQQTPGQGLQFLFEYFSETQRNKGNFPGRFSGRQFSNSRSEMNVSTLELGDSALYLCASSLVVWGPSTDTQYFGPGTRLTVL.

This chain uses TRBV7-9 with TRBJ2-1; D is possibly TRBD2 (6 bases). This CDR3 spans 14 amino acids. Germline CDR1 and CDR2: SEHNR and FQNEAQ (reference sequence). The V end was cut by 8 bases, the J end by 5 bases, with 16 bases between. CDR3 amino acids: CASLAREINNEQFF. The CDR3 DNA follows: TGTGCCAGCTTAGCCCGGGAGATAAACAATGAGCAGTTCTTC.

The chain couples TRBV15 to TRBJ2-3, with 7 bases aligning to TRBD1. Unmatched junction bases numbered 3, after V lost 2 bases and J lost 4 bases. CDR3 length: 14 amino acids. Per germline, CDR1 LNHNV and CDR2 YYDKDF (reference sequence). For the CDR3, the DNA is TGTGCCACCAGCAGAACAGACAGGGCAGATACGCAGTATTTT. Amino acid sequence: CATSRTDRADTQYF.

This clonotype came up a few times. The gene calls are TRBV12-3 or TRBV12-4 and TRBJ2-7, with no clear D. Deletions cut 1 base from V and 5 bases from J, with 6 bases between. This CDR3 has 12 amino acids. CDR3 protein: CASSLVAHEQYF. In nucleotides, the CDR3 is TGTGCCAGCAGTTTAGTTGCCCACGAGCAGTACTTC.

This clonotype has just a few counts. The chain recombines TRBV20-1 with TRBJ2-3; D possibly uses TRBD1 or TRBD2 (5 bases each). CDR1 and CDR2 from the germline V gene are DFQATT and SNEGSKA (reference sequence). Trimming took 5 bases from V and 2 from J, leaving 11 bases between them. This CDR3 spans 13 amino acids. The DNA for the CDR3 is TGCAGTGCTGGGGACGGAGCCACAGATACGCAGTATTTT. It is translated as CSAGDGATDTQYF.

The chain recombines TRBV20-1 with TRBJ2-1, with D possibly TRBD2 on 7 matching bases. The germline CDR1 and CDR2 sequences are DFQATT and SNEGSKA (reference sequence). This CDR3 contains 12 residues. V was shortened by 8 bases and J by 7 bases, with 15 bases between the two germline ends. CDR3 sequence reads: CSPAGAGNEQFF. The DNA for the CDR3 is TGCAGTCCGGCGGGGGCAGGGAATGAGCAGTTCTTC.

V is TRBV28 and J is TRBJ2-3, with D perhaps TRBD2 (6 bases). This CDR3 has 15 amino acids. Germline CDR1 reads MDHEN; CDR2 reads SYDVKM. Trimming stripped 7 bases from V and 4 bases from J, with 18 bases between. The CDR3 is CASIGRGYSADTQYF. The CDR3 region has the DNA TGTGCCAGCATTGGCCGGGGGTATTCGGCAGATACGCAGTATTTT.

The CDR3 reads CASSLTSAENTEAFF. Here the CDR3 DNA reads TGTGCCAGCAGCTTAACGTCGGCAGAGAACACTGAAGCTTTCTTT. V and J are TRBV7-9 and TRBJ1-1; D is undetermined. The germline V gene encodes CDR1 SEHNR and CDR2 FQNEAQ (reference sequence). The CDR3 loop spans 15 amino acids. Trimming removed 2 bases from V and 1 base from J, with 11 bases in between. Supplemented by reference TRBV7-9 and TRBJ1-1, the full variable domain reads DTGVSQNPRHKITKRGQNVTFRCDPISEHNRLYWYRQTLGQGPEFLTYFQNEAQLEKSRLLSDRFSAERPKGSFSTLEIQRTEQGDSAMYLCASSLTSAENTEAFFGQGTRLTVV.

This clonotype showed up just a few times. The chain joins TRBV6-1 to TRBJ2-7, with TRBD2 matching 12 bases. With 6 bases clipped from V and 3 bases from J, the junction kept 12 bases outside the gene matches. The CDR3 length is 17 residues. Germline loops: CDR1 MNHNS, CDR2 SASEGT. This CDR3 is CASSRTSGINRSYEQYF. The CDR3 region has the DNA TGTGCCAGCAGCCGGACTAGCGGGATAAATAGGAGCTACGAGCAGTACTTC.

The V and J genes are TRBV10-2 and TRBJ2-3; perhaps D is TRBD1 or TRBD2 (6 bases each). Per germline, CDR1 WSHSY and CDR2 SAAADI. Trimming removed 4 bases from V and 4 bases from J, with 15 bases in between. CDR3 length equals 15 residues. The CDR3 bases are TGCGCCAGCAGTGCAACGGGGGCCCTCCCAGATACGCAGTATTTT. It codes for CASSATGALPDTQYF.

V usage is TRBV4-1 and J usage is TRBJ2-7, with 12 bases matching TRBD2. V trimming: 3 bases; J trimming: 0 bases; junction bases outside the gene matches: 3. The CDR3 covers 16 residues. Germline V gene data show CDR1 as MGHRA and CDR2 as YSYEKL. CDR3 bases: TGCGCCAGCAGCCAGAGACTAGCGGGGGCCTCCTACGAGCAGTACTTC. As protein: CASSQRLAGASYEQYF.

This clonotype was observed a handful of times. DNA of the CDR3: TGTGCCAGCAGCTTACCCCCCGCAGGAGGGGAAGCCTACGAGCAGTACTTC. Protein: CASSLPPAGGEAYEQYF. This chain joins TRBV7-6 and TRBJ2-7; maybe TRBD2 (6 bases). The V end lost 2 bases, the J end lost 2 bases, and 19 bases lay between the germline ends. The CDR3 spans 17 residues. Germline CDR1 SGHVS, CDR2 FNYEAQ.

The chain joins TRBV4-1 to TRBJ1-1; no firm D call. The CDR3 is 14 residues long. V lost 1 base and J 3 bases, leaving 9 bases between the germline ends. CDR1 and CDR2 (germline): MGHRA, YSYEKL. This chain's CDR3 is CASSQVWADTEAFF. In DNA, the CDR3 is TGCGCCAGCAGCCAAGTCTGGGCGGACACTGAAGCTTTCTTT.